Following are 29 T cell receptor beta chains from one sample sequenced in a study of early T cells in non-severe SARS-CoV-2 infection. One entry per CDR3 protein results from TCRdb running MiXCR on the 5' RACE reads. The table has 100,000 to 130,000 distinct CDR3 sequences, about 12% seen once. The material sequenced was whole blood. The receptors derive from an adult who was a healthcare worker with PCR-confirmed SARS-CoV-2 infection or an uninfected control (not recorded which).

This clonotype appeared a few times. The rearrangement joins TRBV6-5 to TRBJ1-1; unclear D gene. Germline V gives CDR1 MNHEY, CDR2 SVGAGI. V was shortened by 6 bases and J by 1 base, with 18 bases between the two germline ends. The CDR3 runs 16 residues. CDR3 coding DNA: TGTGCCAGCAGGAGTACAGTAGGGCCGGGGAACACTGAAGCTTTCTTT. Its protein product is CASRSTVGPGNTEAFF.

This clonotype has at least ten counts. V and J are TRBV7-8 and TRBJ1-6; 9 nucleotides line up with TRBD1. Per the germline V gene, CDR1 is SGHVS and CDR2 is FQNEAQ. The CDR3 extends over 16 amino acids. V dropped 1 base and J dropped 7; count of bases not matched to a gene: 5. CDR3 region: CASSLGGQGINSPLHF. CDR3 in DNA: TGTGCCAGCAGCTTAGGGGGACAGGGAATAAATTCACCCCTCCACTTT.

The CDR3 sequence: CASSAGRGRDAGATEAFF. The CDR3 DNA follows: TGCGCCAGCAGCGCCGGAAGGGGGCGCGATGCGGGGGCCACTGAAGCTTTCTTT. The J gene is TRBJ1-1, the V gene TRBV5-1, with TRBD1 matching over 7 bases. Germline V lookup: CDR1 SGHRS, CDR2 YFSETQ. This CDR3 region has 18 residues. The junction had 19 bases not matched to a gene; V was cut back by 4 bases and J by 4 bases.

V and J are TRBV29-1 and TRBJ2-7, with 14 bases aligning to TRBD2. J was trimmed by 2 bases and V by 7 bases; bases with no gene match: 4. CDR3 size: 14 residues. CDR1 and CDR2 from the germline V gene are SQVTM and ANQGSEA. The CDR3 DNA reads TGCAGCGCTCGACTAGCGGGGGGGCCCTACGAGCAGTACTTC. Protein product: CSARLAGGPYEQYF.

The V call is TRBV20-1, the J call TRBJ2-2; 7 nucleotides align to TRBD2. Germline CDR1 and CDR2: DFQATT and SNEGSKA (reference sequence). The CDR3 is 17 residues long. V gave up 5 bases and J gave up 2 bases; unmatched junction bases: 14. CDR3 residues: CSAPSALGAGNTGELFF. CDR3 sequence (DNA): TGCAGTGCTCCCTCCGCCCTAGGAGCGGGAAACACCGGGGAGCTGTTTTTT.

The chain employs TRBV5-1 and TRBJ1-1; D perhaps matches TRBD1 (6 bases). Germline V lookup: CDR1 SGHRS, CDR2 YFSETQ. With 0 bases removed from V and 0 bases from J, the gap between germline ends came to 18 bases. The CDR3 totals 18 residues. DNA for the CDR3: TGCGCCAGCAGCTTGGCCTTTAACCCGGACAGCTTGAACACTGAAGCTTTCTTT. Its protein is CASSLAFNPDSLNTEAFF.

The J gene is TRBJ1-1, the V gene TRBV5-1; a weak D match, TRBD1 (5 bases). There are 15 residues in the CDR3. CDR1 and CDR2 from the germline V gene are SGHRS and YFSETQ. V lost 0 bases to trimming and J lost 3 bases, with 12 bases between them. The CDR3 loop is CASSLGPGFDTEAFF. CDR3 sequence (DNA): TGCGCCAGCAGCTTGGGGCCAGGGTTCGACACTGAAGCTTTCTTT.

Ten or more counts support this clonotype. The J gene is TRBJ2-7, the V gene TRBV14; possibly TRBD1 or TRBD2 for D (5 bases each). V shed 4 bases and J shed 7 bases, with 23 bases lying between them. The germline CDR1 and CDR2 sequences are SGHDN and FVKESK. The CDR3 covers 16 residues. The CDR3 coding sequence is TGTGCCAGCAGCCCAGAATTGGGGCAGAGGAGGATGGAGCAGTACTTC. It codes for CASSPELGQRRMEQYF. The variable domain in full, with the rest retrieved from reference TRBV14 and TRBJ2-7, is EAGVTQFPSHSVIEKGQTVTLRCDPISGHDNLYWYRRVMGKEIKFLLHFVKESKQDESGMPNNRFLAERTGGTYSTLKVQPAELEDSGVYFCASSPELGQRRMEQYFGPGTRLTVT.

The chain is built from TRBV20-1 and TRBJ1-1, with 7 nucleotides matching TRBD1. J was trimmed by 1 base and V by 5 bases; bases with no gene match: 1. This CDR3 comprises 12 residues. Germline V gene data show CDR1 as DFQATT and CDR2 as SNEGSKA (reference sequence). The CDR3 DNA follows: TGCAGTGCTCACAGGGGGAACACTGAAGCTTTCTTT. Protein product: CSAHRGNTEAFF.

This clonotype was detected only a few times. The chain employs TRBV5-1 and TRBJ2-7; the D gene could be TRBD1 or TRBD2 (6 bases each). This CDR3 spans 15 amino acids. V dropped 4 bases and J dropped 2 bases, with 16 bases sitting between them. Germline-derived CDR1 and CDR2 are SGHRS and YFSETQ. CDR3 residues: CASSLEGGVTYEQYF. DNA of the CDR3: TGCGCCAGCAGCCTCGAGGGGGGAGTAACCTACGAGCAGTACTTC.

This clonotype has a handful of counts. This chain connects TRBV7-9 to TRBJ2-2; D tentatively reads TRBD1 or TRBD2 (6 bases each). The CDR3 has 15 residues. Germline values: CDR1 SEHNR, CDR2 FQNEAQ (reference sequence). V gave up 5 bases and J gave up 4 bases, with 14 bases separating them. This CDR3 reads CASSEKRGATGELFF. Here the CDR3 DNA reads TGTGCCAGCAGCGAGAAGAGGGGGGCCACCGGGGAGCTGTTTTTT.

A few counts support this clonotype. J is TRBJ1-2 and V is TRBV6-1, with 8 bases aligning to TRBD1. This CDR3 contains 13 residues. Germline CDR1 is MNHNS and CDR2 is SASEGT. V was pared by 4 bases and J by 5 bases, with 3 bases of the junction left unmatched. CDR3 nucleotide sequence: TGTGCCAGCAGTGGGGGACAGGAATATGGCTACACCTTC. It is translated as CASSGGQEYGYTF.

In this sample, this clonotype turned up a few times. The chain has TRBV6-5 and TRBJ1-2; no clear D gene. CDR1 is MNHEY, CDR2 SVGAGI, per germline. Trimming removed 5 bases at V and 4 bases at J, with 20 bases between. This CDR3 contains 16 residues. CDR3 nucleotides: TGTGCCAGCAGTCCAACTGGGTCGGGATCCAGCTATGGCTACACCTTC. Its translation: CASSPTGSGSSYGYTF.

This clonotype was counted ten times or more. The chain is built from TRBV19 and TRBJ1-2, with 10 bases identical to TRBD1. The CDR3 is 12 residues long. Germline assignment: CDR1 LNHDA and CDR2 SQIVND (reference sequence). V lost 9 bases to trimming and J lost 4 bases; unmatched junction nucleotides: 2. The CDR3 protein is CASWTGGYGYTF. The CDR3 DNA reads as TGTGCCAGCTGGACAGGGGGCTATGGCTACACCTTC.

This clonotype has just a few counts. CDR3 DNA: TGTGCCAGCAGCACGTTACAGAGAGAAGTCCTTGGCTACACCTTC. This translates into CASSTLQREVLGYTF. The rearrangement links TRBV3-1 to TRBJ1-2; D gene ambiguous. The CDR3 loop spans 15 amino acids. Germline V gene sequence: CDR1 LGHDT, CDR2 YNNKEL (reference sequence). The V gene lost 5 bases and the J gene lost 7 bases, with 20 bases spanning the gap.

The table lists this clonotype with many counts. V and J are TRBV12-3 or TRBV12-4 and TRBJ2-7, with TRBD1 as a possible D gene (6 bases). CDR3 size: 14 residues. Trimming pared 7 bases from V and 3 bases from J, leaving 16 bases between. CDR3 coding DNA: TGTGCCAGCACCTCGGGGCAGGGGTTCTACGAGCAGTACTTC. It specifies CASTSGQGFYEQYF.

This clonotype was seen many times. The V gene is TRBV20-1, the J gene TRBJ1-2, with TRBD1 matching over 7 bases. The germline V gene has CDR1 DFQATT and CDR2 SNEGSKA (reference sequence). Trimming at V came to 2 bases and at J to 6 bases, leaving 9 bases not matched to a gene. This CDR3 comprises 14 residues. CDR3 nucleotides: TGCAGTGCTAGACGACAGGGCCTCCTAGATGGCTACACCTTC. Its protein product is CSARRQGLLDGYTF.

This clonotype occurred a few times. V usage is TRBV12-3 or TRBV12-4 and J usage is TRBJ2-7; possibly TRBD1 or TRBD2 for D (6 bases each). V lost 9 bases, J lost 7 bases, and 16 bases lay in between. This CDR3 spans 12 amino acids. The CDR3 loop is CASRGGSPEQYF. Here the CDR3 DNA reads TGTGCCAGTAGAGGGGGGTCGCCTGAGCAGTACTTC.

Only a few counts were recorded for this clonotype. The V gene is TRBV6-1, the J gene TRBJ1-5; 7 bases align to TRBD1. CDR3 size: 14 residues. Losses at the gene ends were 5 bases for V and 6 bases for J; bases not matched to a gene: 7. Germline V lookup: CDR1 MNHNS, CDR2 SASEGT. The CDR3 spells CASSPGGMSQPQHF. The CDR3, as DNA: TGTGCCAGCAGTCCAGGGGGGATGAGTCAGCCCCAGCATTTT.

This chain links TRBV7-2 with TRBJ2-4; D perhaps matches TRBD2 (6 bases). V lost 1 base and J 8 bases, leaving 12 bases between the germline ends. From germline, CDR1 is SGHTA and CDR2 FQGNSA. The CDR3 covers 14 residues. In DNA, the CDR3 is TGTGCCAGCAGCTTAGATGGCGGAGGGTACATTCAGTACTTC. Its protein product is CASSLDGGGYIQYF. Using reference TRBV7-2 and TRBJ2-4 for the parts outside the CDR3, the full variable domain is GAGVSQSPSNKVTEKGKDVELRCDPISGHTALYWYRQSLGQGLEFLIYFQGNSAPDKSGLPSDRFSAERTGGSVSTLTIQRTQQEDSAVYLCASSLDGGGYIQYFGAGTRLSVL.

Many counts were recorded for this clonotype. The chain has TRBV7-2 and TRBJ1-6, with unresolved D. In germline, CDR1 is SGHTA, CDR2 FQGNSA. There are 16 residues in the CDR3. Trimming shortened V by 0 bases and J by 2 bases, and 8 bases separated the two germline ends. CDR3 in DNA: TGTGCCAGCAGCTTAGCGGGAAAGACCTATAATTCACCCCTCCACTTT. Encoded protein: CASSLAGKTYNSPLHF.

This sequence joins TRBV28 and TRBJ2-7, with 8 nucleotides matching TRBD1. The CDR3 contains 18 residues. Germline CDR1 is MDHEN and CDR2 is SYDVKM. Trimming removed 2 bases from V and 0 bases from J; junction bases left unmatched: 12. The CDR3 loop is CASSLVPGTGGSSYEQYF. CDR3 DNA: TGTGCCAGCAGTTTAGTCCCAGGGACAGGCGGAAGCTCCTACGAGCAGTACTTC.

This clonotype showed up just a few times. The chain is built from TRBV24-1 and TRBJ2-3, with D hard to call. The ends were cut back, 11 bases at V and 4 bases at J, with 12 bases in the middle. The CDR3 runs to 12 residues. Germline V gene data show CDR1 as KGHDR and CDR2 as SFDVKD. The CDR3 sequence: CAIHYPPDTQYF. The DNA of the CDR3 is TGTGCCATACACTACCCCCCAGATACGCAGTATTTT.

This clonotype was recorded at least ten times. V and J are TRBV20-1 and TRBJ2-7; the D gene is possibly TRBD2 (5 bases). This CDR3 has 14 residues. The V gene's germline CDR1 is DFQATT and CDR2 SNEGSKA (reference sequence). The V gene lost 1 base and the J gene lost 3 bases, with 13 bases spanning the gap. Here the CDR3 reads CSARVRGPLYEQYF. DNA of the CDR3: TGCAGTGCTAGAGTCCGCGGGCCGCTCTACGAGCAGTACTTC.

This clonotype came up many times. The chain carries TRBV5-4 and TRBJ2-7; 7 bases match TRBD2. Germline trimming cut 0 bases from V and 2 bases from J; bases unmatched to any gene: 5. CDR3 length: 15 amino acids. CDR1 is SGHNT and CDR2 is YYREEE in the germline V gene (reference sequence). CDR3 loop: CASSLAAGAPYEQYF. The DNA of the CDR3 is TGTGCCAGCAGCTTGGCTGCGGGAGCCCCCTACGAGCAGTACTTC.

This clonotype was recorded many times. This chain connects TRBV7-6 to TRBJ2-3; D ambiguous. CDR3 size: 14 residues. Per the germline V gene, CDR1 is SGHVS and CDR2 is FNYEAQ. V was pared by 3 bases and J by 5 bases, with 12 bases between. The CDR3 protein is CASSLDTGRDTQYF. CDR3 coding DNA: TGTGCCAGCAGCTTGGATACGGGTAGAGATACGCAGTATTTT.

This clonotype was observed at least ten times. This chain joins TRBV28 and TRBJ1-2; D is unresolved. V lost 6 bases, J lost 4 bases, and 15 bases lay in between. The CDR3 loop spans 14 amino acids. Germline values: CDR1 MDHEN, CDR2 SYDVKM. The CDR3 bases are TGTGCCAGCAGCCAACCGGGTCTCCGCTATGGCTACACCTTC. This codes for CASSQPGLRYGYTF.

This clonotype was detected only a few times. The V and J genes are TRBV12-3 or TRBV12-4 and TRBJ2-6; 8 nucleotides align to TRBD1. Trimming removed 6 bases from V and 2 bases from J; junction bases left unmatched: 6. The CDR3 loop spans 16 amino acids. CDR3 sequence: CASSRTGSPGANVLTF. CDR3 DNA sequence: TGTGCCAGCAGCCGGACAGGGAGTCCTGGGGCCAACGTCCTGACTTTC.

This clonotype was detected only a few times. The chain has TRBV2 and TRBJ1-4; 7 positions agree with TRBD1. Germline V CDR1 and CDR2: SNHLY, FYNNEI. Trimming removed 3 bases from V and 5 bases from J; junction bases left unmatched: 3. This CDR3 has 14 amino acids. The CDR3 here is CASSEGTVNEKLFF. As DNA, the CDR3 is TGTGCCAGCAGTGAGGGGACAGTGAATGAAAAACTGTTTTTT.